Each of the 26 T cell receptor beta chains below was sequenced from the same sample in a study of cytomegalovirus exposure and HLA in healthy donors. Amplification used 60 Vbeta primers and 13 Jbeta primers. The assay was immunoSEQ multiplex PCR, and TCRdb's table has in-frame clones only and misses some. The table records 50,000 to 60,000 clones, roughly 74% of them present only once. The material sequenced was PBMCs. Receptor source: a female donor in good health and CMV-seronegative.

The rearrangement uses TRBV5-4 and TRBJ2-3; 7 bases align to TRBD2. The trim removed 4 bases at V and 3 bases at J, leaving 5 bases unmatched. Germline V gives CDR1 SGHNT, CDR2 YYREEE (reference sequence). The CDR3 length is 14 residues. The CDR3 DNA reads TGTGCCAGCAGCCCAGCGGGACGGACAGATACGCAGTATTTT. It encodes CASSPAGRTDTQYF.

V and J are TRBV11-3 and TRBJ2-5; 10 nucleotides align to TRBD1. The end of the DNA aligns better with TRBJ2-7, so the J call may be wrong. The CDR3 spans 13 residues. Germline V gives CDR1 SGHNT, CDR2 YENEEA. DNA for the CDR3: TGTGCCAGCAGCCCAGGGACAGGGGACGAGCAGTACTTC. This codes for CASSPGTGDEQYF.

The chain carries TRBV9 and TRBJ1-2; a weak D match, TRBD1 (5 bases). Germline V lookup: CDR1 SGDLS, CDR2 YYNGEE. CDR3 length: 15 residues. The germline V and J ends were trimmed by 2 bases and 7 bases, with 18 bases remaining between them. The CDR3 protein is CASSVDGADQIGYTF. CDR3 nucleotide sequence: TGTGCCAGCAGCGTGGATGGGGCAGATCAAATTGGCTACACCTTC.

The chain's CDR3 is CASSLKTGGNTGELFF. CDR3 in DNA: TGTGCCAGCAGCCTCAAAACAGGGGGGAACACCGGGGAGCTGTTTTTT. The chain is built from TRBV7-3 and TRBJ2-2, with TRBD1 identical over 8 bases. Per germline, CDR1 SGHTA and CDR2 FQGTGA. The CDR3 length is 16 residues. J lost 1 base, V lost 5 bases, and 6 bases had no gene match.

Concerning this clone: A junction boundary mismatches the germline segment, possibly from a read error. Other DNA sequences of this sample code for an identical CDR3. For the CDR3, the DNA is TGTGCCAGCAGCTTAGGGACAGTTGATCAGCCTCAGCATTTT. Residues: CASSLGTVDQPQHF. V and J are TRBV7-6 and TRBJ1-5; weak D call: TRBD1 (6 bases). The germline V gene has CDR1 SGHVS and CDR2 FNYEAQ. This CDR3 contains 14 residues.

In nucleotides, the CDR3 is TGCAGCGTGCGGACAGGGGGTGAAGCTTTCTTT. It translates to CSVRTGGEAFF. This chain links TRBV29-1 with TRBJ1-1; 10 nucleotides align to TRBD1. In germline, CDR1 is SQVTM, CDR2 ANQGSEA. The CDR3 has 11 amino acids. Trimming at V came to 6 bases and at J to 7 bases, leaving 2 bases not matched to a gene.

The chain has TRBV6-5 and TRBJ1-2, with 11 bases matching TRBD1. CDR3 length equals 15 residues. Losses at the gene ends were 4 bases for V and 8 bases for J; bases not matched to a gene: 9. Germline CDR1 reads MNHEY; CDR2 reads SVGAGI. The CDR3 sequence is CASSFPGQGVWGYTF. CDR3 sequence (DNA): TGTGCCAGCAGTTTCCCGGGACAGGGGGTATGGGGCTACACCTTC.

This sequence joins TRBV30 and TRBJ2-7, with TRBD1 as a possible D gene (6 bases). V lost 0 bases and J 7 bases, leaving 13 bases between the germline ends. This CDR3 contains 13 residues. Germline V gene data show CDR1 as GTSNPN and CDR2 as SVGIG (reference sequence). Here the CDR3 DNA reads TGTGCCTGGAGTGTACTTACAGGGCGAGAGCAGTACTTC. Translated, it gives CAWSVLTGREQYF.

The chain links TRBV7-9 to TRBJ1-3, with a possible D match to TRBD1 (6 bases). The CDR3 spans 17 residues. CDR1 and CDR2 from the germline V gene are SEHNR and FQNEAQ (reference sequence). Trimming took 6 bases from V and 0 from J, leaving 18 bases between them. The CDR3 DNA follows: TGTGCCAGCAGGGACAGAACCCAACAACTCTCTGGAAACACCATATATTTT. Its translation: CASRDRTQQLSGNTIYF.

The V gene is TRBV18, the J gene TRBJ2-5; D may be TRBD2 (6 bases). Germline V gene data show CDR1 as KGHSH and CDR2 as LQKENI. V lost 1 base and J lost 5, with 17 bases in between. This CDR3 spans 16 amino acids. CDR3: CASSPQLAVEGETQYF. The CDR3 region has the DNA TGTGCCAGCTCACCACAACTAGCTGTGGAGGGGGAGACCCAGTACTTC. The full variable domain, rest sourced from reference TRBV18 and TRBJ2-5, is NAGVMQNPRHLVRRRGQEARLRCSPMKGHSHVYWYRQLPEEGLKFMVYLQKENIIDESGMPKERFSAEFPKEGPSILRIQQVVRGDSAAYFCASSPQLAVEGETQYFGPGTRLLVL.

CDR3 in DNA: TGTGCCAGCGGGTTGACAGCCATGAACACTGAAGCTTTCTTT. Translated: CASGLTAMNTEAFF. The J gene is TRBJ1-1, the V gene TRBV27, with TRBD1 as a possible D gene (5 bases). This CDR3 has 14 amino acids. Looked up from germline, CDR1 is MNHEY and CDR2 is SMNVEV (reference sequence). The V gene lost 8 bases and the J gene lost 0 bases, with 13 bases spanning the gap.

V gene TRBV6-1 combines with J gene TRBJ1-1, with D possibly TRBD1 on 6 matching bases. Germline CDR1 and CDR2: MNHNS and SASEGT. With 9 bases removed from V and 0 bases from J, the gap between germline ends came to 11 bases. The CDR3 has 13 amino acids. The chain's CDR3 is CASKTGMNTEAFF. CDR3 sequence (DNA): TGTGCCAGTAAGACAGGCATGAACACTGAAGCTTTCTTT.

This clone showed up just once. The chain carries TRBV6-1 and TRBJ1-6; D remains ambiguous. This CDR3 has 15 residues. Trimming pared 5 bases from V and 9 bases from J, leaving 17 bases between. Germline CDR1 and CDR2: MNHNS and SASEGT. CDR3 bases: TGTGCCAGCAGTCCACTGACCCCCCGGGTTTCACCCCTCCACTTT. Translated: CASSPLTPRVSPLHF.

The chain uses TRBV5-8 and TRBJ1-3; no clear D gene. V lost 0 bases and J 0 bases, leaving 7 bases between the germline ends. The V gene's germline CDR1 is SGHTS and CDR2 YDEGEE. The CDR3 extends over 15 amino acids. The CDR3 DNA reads TGTGCCAGCAGCTTGGCCCAGATCTCTGGAAACACCATATATTTT. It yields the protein CASSLAQISGNTIYF.

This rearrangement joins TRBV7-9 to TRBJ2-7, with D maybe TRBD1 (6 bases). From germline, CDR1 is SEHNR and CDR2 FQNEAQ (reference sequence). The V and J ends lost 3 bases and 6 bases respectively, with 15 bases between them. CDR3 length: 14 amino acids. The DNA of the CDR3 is TGTGCCAGCAGCTTGAACGTAGGACAGACCGAGCAGTACTTC. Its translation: CASSLNVGQTEQYF.

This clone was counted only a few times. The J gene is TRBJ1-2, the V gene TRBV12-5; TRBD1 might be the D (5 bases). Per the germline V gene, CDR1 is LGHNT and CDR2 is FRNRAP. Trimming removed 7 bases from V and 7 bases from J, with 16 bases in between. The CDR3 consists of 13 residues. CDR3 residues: CASALGGAPGYTF. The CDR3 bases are TGTGCTAGTGCCCTCGGAGGGGCCCCTGGCTACACCTTC.

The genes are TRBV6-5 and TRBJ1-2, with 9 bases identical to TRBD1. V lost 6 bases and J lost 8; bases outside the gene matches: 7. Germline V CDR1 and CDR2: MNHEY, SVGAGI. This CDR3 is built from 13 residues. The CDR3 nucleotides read TGTGCCAGCAGCCTGGGACAGGGATTAGGCTACACCTTC. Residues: CASSLGQGLGYTF.

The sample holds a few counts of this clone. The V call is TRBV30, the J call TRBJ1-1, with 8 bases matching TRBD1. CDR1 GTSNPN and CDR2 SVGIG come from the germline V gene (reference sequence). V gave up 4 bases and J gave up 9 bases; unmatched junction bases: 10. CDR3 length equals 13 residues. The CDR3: CAWTLQGESKAFF. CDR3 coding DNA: TGTGCCTGGACCCTACAGGGGGAAAGTAAAGCTTTCTTT. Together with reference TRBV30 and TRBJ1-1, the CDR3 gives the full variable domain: SQTIHQWPATLVQPVGSPLSLECTVEGTSNPNLYWYRQAAGRGLQLLFYSVGIGQISSEVPQNLSASRPQDRQFILSSKKLLLSDSGFYLCAWTLQGESKAFFGQGTRLTVV.

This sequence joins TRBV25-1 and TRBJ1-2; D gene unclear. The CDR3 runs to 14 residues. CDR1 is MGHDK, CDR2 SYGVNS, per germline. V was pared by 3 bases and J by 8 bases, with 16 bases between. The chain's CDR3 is CASSDSLHSRGYTF. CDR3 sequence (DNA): TGTGCCAGCAGTGACAGCCTGCATTCGAGGGGCTACACCTTC.

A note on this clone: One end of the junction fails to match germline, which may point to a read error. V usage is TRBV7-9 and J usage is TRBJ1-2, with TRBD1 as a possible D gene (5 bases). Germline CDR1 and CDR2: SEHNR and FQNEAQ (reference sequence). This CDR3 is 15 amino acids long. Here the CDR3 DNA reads TGTTCCAGCAGCCGAGAAGGGGCAGGGTCCTATGGCTACACCTTC. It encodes CSSSREGAGSYGYTF.

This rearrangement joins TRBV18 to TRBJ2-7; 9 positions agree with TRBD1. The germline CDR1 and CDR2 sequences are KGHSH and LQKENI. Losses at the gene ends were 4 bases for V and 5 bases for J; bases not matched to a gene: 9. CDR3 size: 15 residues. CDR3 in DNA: TGTGCCAGCTCACTCATACAGGGGGCGCCGGACGAGCAGTACTTC. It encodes CASSLIQGAPDEQYF.

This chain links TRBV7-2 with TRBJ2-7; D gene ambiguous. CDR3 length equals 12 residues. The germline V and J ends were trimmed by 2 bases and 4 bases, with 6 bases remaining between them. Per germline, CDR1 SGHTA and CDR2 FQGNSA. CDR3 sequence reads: CASSLSRYEQYF. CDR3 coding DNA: TGTGCCAGCAGCTTATCACGGTACGAGCAGTACTTC.

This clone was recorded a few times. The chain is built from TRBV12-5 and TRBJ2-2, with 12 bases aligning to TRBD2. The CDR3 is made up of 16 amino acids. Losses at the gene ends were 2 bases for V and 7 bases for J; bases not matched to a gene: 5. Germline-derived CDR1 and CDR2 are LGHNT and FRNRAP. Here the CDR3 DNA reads TGTGCTAGTGGTTTGCGCCCACTAGCGGGGGGCGGGGAGCTGTTTTTT. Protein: CASGLRPLAGGGELFF. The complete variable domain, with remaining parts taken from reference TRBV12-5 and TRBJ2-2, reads DARVTQTPRHKVTEMGQEVTMRCQPILGHNTVFWYRQTMMQGLELLAYFRNRAPLDDSGMPKDRFSAEMPDATLATLKIQPSEPRDSAVYFCASGLRPLAGGGELFFGEGSRLTVL.

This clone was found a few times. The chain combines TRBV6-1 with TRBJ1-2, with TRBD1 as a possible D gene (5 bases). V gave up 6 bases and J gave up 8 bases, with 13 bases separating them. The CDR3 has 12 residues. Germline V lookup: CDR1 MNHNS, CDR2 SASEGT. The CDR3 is CASRMEKGGYTF. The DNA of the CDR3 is TGTGCCAGCAGGATGGAGAAGGGGGGCTACACCTTC.

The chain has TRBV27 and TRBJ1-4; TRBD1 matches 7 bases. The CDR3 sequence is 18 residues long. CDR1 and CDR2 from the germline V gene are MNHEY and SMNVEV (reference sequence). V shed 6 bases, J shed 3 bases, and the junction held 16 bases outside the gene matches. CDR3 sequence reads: CASRYRGLDGGSNEKLFF. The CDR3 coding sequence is TGTGCCAGCAGATACAGGGGACTAGATGGGGGGTCTAATGAAAAACTGTTTTTT.

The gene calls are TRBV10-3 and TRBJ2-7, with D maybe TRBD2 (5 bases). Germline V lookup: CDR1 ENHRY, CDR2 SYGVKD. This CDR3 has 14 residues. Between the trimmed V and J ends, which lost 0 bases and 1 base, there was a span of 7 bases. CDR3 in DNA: TGTGCCATCAGTGAGTCTAGGACTTCCTACGAGCAGTACTTC. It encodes CAISESRTSYEQYF.